These T cell receptor beta chains were read from a single sample in a study of blood T cell repertoires in COVID-19. Libraries were prepared by immunoSEQ multiplex PCR; TCRdb keeps only in-frame clonotypes and omits some of them. The sample comprises about 26,000 clones, about 90% of which are singletons, and 6.5% to 8% rests with the top ten. Sequencing was carried out using peripheral blood. The receptors were gathered from a human donor in a cohort sampled during active COVID-19. Each CDR3 is given without its conserved first and last residue.

>11|TRBV2
ATNRENTDTQY
>16|TRBV3-1/TRBV3-2
ASSERARWRPGANVLT
>10|TRBV6-2/TRBV6-3
ASSGGGNEQF
>16|TRBV6-2/TRBV6-3
ASSYLAGGGKSSYEQY
>13|TRBV4-1
ASSQESRTAYEQY
>13|TRBV18
ASSPSGGSSYEQY
>12|TRBV4-2
ASREHRGRYGYT
>13|TRBV7-9
ASSPGQSLTETQY
>11|TRBV6-6
ASSSQTSDEQY
>12|TRBV18
ASALDRLGKTQY
>13|TRBV28
ASRELSGVNSPLH
>11|TRBV5-1
ASSLETGYGYT
>10|TRBV6-5
ATAGQSYEQY
>15|TRBV7-2
ASRSTQGLAGYETQY
>14|TRBV6-1
ASTEEGRGLNQPQH
>13|TRBV24-1
ATSDSRSGANVLT
>13|TRBV7-6
ASSLARGSNQPQH
>14|TRBV19
ASSHPGTGGTGELF
>16|TRBV7-2
ASSITGTRGSGANVLT
>14|TRBV3-1/TRBV3-2
ASSQAERTPPDTQY
>12|TRBV5-1
ASSSGSPPGELF
>14|TRBV15
ATSKGVSGGEETQY
>14|TRBV7-2
ASSPSGGAGANVLT
>16|TRBV6-6
ASSHPNTKLTSYQPQH
>13|TRBV7-2
ASRVSGGEGYEQY
>13|TRBV18
ASSPLGTGDTEAF
>13|TRBV6-5
ASSSRQGMNTEAF
>10|TRBV7-9
ASSLLYNEQF
>14|TRBV10-1
ASRFGRESSYNEQF
>13|TRBV7-9
ASSPRGSGANVLT
>15|TRBV2
ASSGPGGAQSGYEQY
>13|TRBV6-2/TRBV6-3
ASSYSSGSLDEQY
>10|TRBV28
ASSLLGYEQY
>12|TRBV7-2
ASSSATGGYGYT
>17|TRBV5-1
ASSLGLAGGSSSYNEQF
>14|TRBV19
ASSILTGFVGNTIY
>12|TRBV5-6
ASSTGLANQPQH
>11|TRBV12-3/TRBV12-4
ASQSGGHTEAF
>11|TRBV5-1
ASSLKGEETQY
>13|TRBV4-1
ASSQAGQLSDTQY
>12|TRBV7-2
ASSFAQTPYEQY